This TCR beta chain was documented in a study of blood T cell repertoires in COVID-19. The data were produced by immunoSEQ multiplex PCR, yet TCRdb's version contains in-frame clones alone and is incomplete. The sample includes 150,000 to 200,000 clones, around 74% of them seen just once. The CDR3 is 13 amino acids. The trim removed 7 bases at V and 0 bases at J, leaving 4 bases unmatched. The germline CDR1 and CDR2 sequences are SQVTM and ANQGSEA. The V call is TRBV29-1, the J call TRBJ1-1; 8 bases agree with TRBD1. The receptor's source is a woman older than 75 with acute or convalescent COVID-19. Sequenced: peripheral blood. CDR3 in DNA: TGCAGCGCAGGGGGCACAATGAACACTGAAGCTTTCTTT. Translation: CSAGGTMNTEAFF.